The rows below give T cell receptor beta chains drawn from one sample of a study of blood T cell repertoires in COVID-19. Assay: immunoSEQ multiplex PCR; the TCRdb copy retains only in-frame clones and omits some. The data hold some 270,000 clones, with around 89% observed a single time. The sequencing input was PBMCs or T cells enriched from blood (not recorded which). The source is a woman aged 30 to 39 with acute COVID-19. Each CDR3 is given with its conserved first and last residue. The D gene is left open where the match is weak. Expanded clones are given a class, and other clones once, few, many or no size at all.

D gene: TRBD2; V gene: TRBV6-2/TRBV6-3; J gene: TRBJ2-7; clone size: -; CDR3 protein: CASSYDPAAGEEYEQYF; CDR3 DNA: TGTGCCAGCAGTTATGACCCAGCCGCGGGAGAGGAATACGAGCAGTACTTC
D gene: TRBD1; V gene: TRBV15; J gene: TRBJ1-4; clone size: -; CDR3 protein: CATSSTDREDILFF; CDR3 DNA: TGTGCCACCAGCAGCACCGACAGGGAAGATATACTGTTTTTT
D gene: TRBD2; V gene: TRBV4-2; J gene: TRBJ2-7; clone size: -; CDR3 protein: CASSQETSGSSYEQYF; CDR3 DNA: TGTGCCAGCAGCCAAGAGACTAGCGGGAGTTCCTACGAGCAGTACTTC
D gene: -; V gene: TRBV9; J gene: TRBJ1-4; clone size: -; CDR3 protein: CASSQYGTNEKLFF; CDR3 DNA: TGTGCCAGCAGCCAGTATGGAACTAATGAAAAACTGTTTTTT
D gene: -; V gene: TRBV3-1/TRBV3-2; J gene: TRBJ2-4; clone size: -; CDR3 protein: CASSLYGDKNIQYF; CDR3 DNA: TGTGCCAGCAGCCTCTATGGTGACAAAAACATTCAGTACTTC
D gene: TRBD1; V gene: TRBV7-3; J gene: TRBJ1-2; clone size: once; CDR3 protein: CASSLSGETGAGYGYTF; CDR3 DNA: TGTGCCAGCAGCTTATCCGGGGAGACAGGGGCGGGCTATGGCTACACCTTC
D gene: -; V gene: TRBV4-1; J gene: TRBJ2-5; clone size: -; CDR3 protein: CASSQDPGYETQYF; CDR3 DNA: TGCGCCAGCAGCCAAGACCCAGGTTATGAGACCCAGTACTTC
D gene: -; V gene: TRBV19; J gene: TRBJ2-7; clone size: -; CDR3 protein: CASSVDSSPSYEQYF; CDR3 DNA: TGTGCCAGTAGTGTGGACAGTAGCCCCTCCTACGAGCAGTACTTC
D gene: -; V gene: TRBV11-2; J gene: TRBJ2-1; clone size: -; CDR3 protein: CASSLGQNEQFF; CDR3 DNA: TGTGCCAGCAGCTTAGGACAGAATGAGCAGTTCTTC
D gene: -; V gene: TRBV5-1; J gene: TRBJ2-3; clone size: -; CDR3 protein: CASSLPGWGTDTQYF; CDR3 DNA: TGCGCCAGCAGCTTGCCGGGATGGGGCACAGATACGCAGTATTTT
D gene: -; V gene: TRBV11-2; J gene: TRBJ2-6; clone size: -; CDR3 protein: CASSSRGTGANVLTF; CDR3 DNA: TGTGCCAGCAGCTCCCGGGGAACTGGGGCCAACGTCCTGACTTTC
D gene: TRBD2; V gene: TRBV4-1; J gene: TRBJ2-7; clone size: -; CDR3 protein: CASSQVSGLAIYEQYF; CDR3 DNA: TGCGCCAGCAGCCAAGTATCCGGACTAGCGATCTACGAGCAGTACTTC
D gene: -; V gene: TRBV6-6; J gene: TRBJ1-5; clone size: -; CDR3 protein: CASSYFTGGSNQPQHF; CDR3 DNA: TGTGCCAGCAGTTACTTTACAGGAGGGAGCAATCAGCCCCAGCATTTT
D gene: -; V gene: TRBV2; J gene: TRBJ1-4; clone size: -; CDR3 protein: CASSENLQGREKLFF; CDR3 DNA: TGTGCCAGCAGTGAAAATCTACAGGGCCGAGAAAAACTGTTTTTT
D gene: TRBD2; V gene: TRBV28; J gene: TRBJ2-7; clone size: -; CDR3 protein: CASTPGGQGYEQYF; CDR3 DNA: TGTGCCAGCACTCCGGGAGGGCAAGGCTACGAGCAGTACTTC
D gene: TRBD1; V gene: TRBV29-1; J gene: TRBJ2-3; clone size: -; CDR3 protein: CSVVGNQGAADPTDTQYF; CDR3 DNA: TGCAGCGTTGTCGGAAATCAGGGGGCGGCCGACCCCACAGATACGCAGTATTTT
D gene: TRBD2; V gene: TRBV7-9; J gene: TRBJ2-7; clone size: few; CDR3 protein: CASSLERDPYEQYF; CDR3 DNA: TGTGCCAGCAGCTTAGAGCGGGATCCTTACGAGCAGTACTTC
D gene: -; V gene: TRBV2; J gene: TRBJ1-2; clone size: -; CDR3 protein: CASRWRGMGGYTF; CDR3 DNA: TGTGCCAGCCGTTGGCGAGGGATGGGAGGCTACACCTTC
D gene: TRBD2; V gene: TRBV9; J gene: TRBJ2-2; clone size: -; CDR3 protein: CASSGRREGSGELFF; CDR3 DNA: TGTGCCAGCAGCGGTCGGCGGGAGGGCTCCGGGGAGCTGTTTTTT
D gene: -; V gene: TRBV14; J gene: TRBJ1-3; clone size: -; CDR3 protein: CASSPLGPPAGNTIYF; CDR3 DNA: TGTGCCAGCAGCCCACTGGGCCCTCCGGCCGGAAACACCATATATTTT
D gene: -; V gene: TRBV7-9; J gene: TRBJ2-5; clone size: once; CDR3 protein: CASRPRASRAETQYF; CDR3 DNA: TGTGCCAGCAGACCCCGGGCTAGCCGGGCAGAGACCCAGTACTTC
D gene: -; V gene: TRBV28; J gene: TRBJ2-7; clone size: -; CDR3 protein: CASSLRGSGWNYEQYF; CDR3 DNA: TGTGCCAGCAGTTTACGAGGGTCAGGCTGGAACTACGAGCAGTACTTC
D gene: -; V gene: TRBV4-1; J gene: TRBJ1-1; clone size: -; CDR3 protein: CASSREDTEAFF; CDR3 DNA: TGCGCCAGCAGCAGGGAGGACACTGAAGCTTTCTTT
D gene: TRBD1; V gene: TRBV7-9; J gene: TRBJ2-1; clone size: -; CDR3 protein: CASSPNRGSSYNEQFF; CDR3 DNA: TGTGCCAGCAGCCCAAACAGGGGAAGCTCCTACAATGAGCAGTTCTTC
D gene: -; V gene: TRBV19; J gene: TRBJ1-4; clone size: -; CDR3 protein: CASRQGSTEKLFF; CDR3 DNA: TGTGCCAGTAGACAGGGCAGTACTGAAAAACTGTTTTTT
D gene: TRBD2; V gene: TRBV10-3; J gene: TRBJ2-7; clone size: -; CDR3 protein: CAITQGLDYEQYF; CDR3 DNA: TGTGCCATCACCCAAGGACTAGATTACGAGCAGTACTTC
D gene: -; V gene: TRBV9; J gene: TRBJ2-2; clone size: -; CDR3 protein: CASSVDEIALTGELFF; CDR3 DNA: TGTGCCAGCAGCGTAGACGAGATAGCACTCACCGGGGAGCTGTTTTTT
D gene: TRBD2; V gene: TRBV29-1; J gene: TRBJ2-1; clone size: -; CDR3 protein: CSVDGGLVNRSYNEQFF; CDR3 DNA: TGCAGCGTTGACGGGGGACTAGTAAATCGCTCCTACAATGAGCAGTTCTTC
D gene: -; V gene: TRBV24-1; J gene: TRBJ2-4; clone size: -; CDR3 protein: CATSDGQGPNIQYF; CDR3 DNA: TGTGCCACCAGTGATGGGCAGGGCCCAAACATTCAGTACTTC
D gene: -; V gene: TRBV9; J gene: TRBJ1-1; clone size: -; CDR3 protein: CASSVGGQLNTEAFF; CDR3 DNA: TGTGCCAGCAGCGTAGGTGGGCAGCTGAACACTGAAGCTTTCTTT
D gene: -; V gene: TRBV13; J gene: TRBJ2-6; clone size: few; CDR3 protein: CASSLGGWGRSGANVLTF; CDR3 DNA: TGTGCCAGCAGCTTAGGTGGGTGGGGGAGGTCTGGGGCCAACGTCCTGACTTTC
D gene: TRBD2; V gene: TRBV5-4; J gene: TRBJ2-3; clone size: -; CDR3 protein: CASSLSASGADTQYF; CDR3 DNA: TGTGCCAGCAGCTTGAGCGCTAGCGGGGCAGATACGCAGTATTTT
D gene: TRBD1; V gene: TRBV5-1; J gene: TRBJ2-1; clone size: -; CDR3 protein: CASSSGTEGAEQFF; CDR3 DNA: TGCGCCAGCAGCTCTGGGACAGAGGGGGCTGAGCAGTTCTTC
D gene: TRBD1; V gene: TRBV3-1/TRBV3-2; J gene: TRBJ2-5; clone size: -; CDR3 protein: CASSLQGDRGTQYF; CDR3 DNA: TGTGCCAGCAGCTTACAGGGGGATCGAGGGACCCAGTACTTC
D gene: -; V gene: TRBV19; J gene: TRBJ2-4; clone size: -; CDR3 protein: CASSIRGNLAKNIQYF; CDR3 DNA: TGTGCCAGTAGTATTAGAGGGAACTTAGCCAAAAACATTCAGTACTTC
D gene: -; V gene: TRBV10-3; J gene: TRBJ2-7; clone size: -; CDR3 protein: CAISEGAGNPYEQYF; CDR3 DNA: TGTGCCATCAGTGAAGGGGCAGGAAATCCCTACGAGCAGTACTTC
D gene: -; V gene: TRBV3-1/TRBV3-2; J gene: TRBJ2-7; clone size: -; CDR3 protein: CASSQDTKVEQYF; CDR3 DNA: TGTGCCAGCAGCCAAGATACTAAGGTCGAGCAGTACTTC
D gene: TRBD1; V gene: TRBV27; J gene: TRBJ2-2; clone size: -; CDR3 protein: CASSFIGRGRNGELFF; CDR3 DNA: TGTGCCAGCAGTTTTATCGGCAGGGGGCGGAACGGGGAGCTGTTTTTT
D gene: TRBD2; V gene: TRBV20-1; J gene: TRBJ2-2; clone size: -; CDR3 protein: CSASSGSRTGELFF; CDR3 DNA: TGCAGTGCTAGTAGCGGGAGTAGGACCGGGGAGCTGTTTTTT
D gene: -; V gene: TRBV10-2; J gene: TRBJ1-2; clone size: -; CDR3 protein: CASSESAYGYTF; CDR3 DNA: TGCGCCAGCAGTGAGTCGGCATATGGCTACACCTTC
D gene: -; V gene: TRBV11-2; J gene: TRBJ2-7; clone size: -; CDR3 protein: CASSLDLREGSYEQYF; CDR3 DNA: TGTGCCAGCAGCTTAGATCTGCGGGAAGGGTCCTACGAGCAGTACTTC
D gene: -; V gene: TRBV6-2/TRBV6-3; J gene: TRBJ2-1; clone size: -; CDR3 protein: CASSLQGIEQFF; CDR3 DNA: TGTGCCAGCAGTTTACAGGGTATCGAGCAGTTCTTC
D gene: -; V gene: TRBV21-1; J gene: TRBJ1-1; clone size: -; CDR3 protein: CASSSPGEREAFF; CDR3 DNA: TGTGCCAGCAGCTCACCAGGGGAGCGGGAAGCTTTCTTT
D gene: -; V gene: TRBV7-2; J gene: TRBJ1-4; clone size: -; CDR3 protein: CASGLLDEKLFF; CDR3 DNA: TGTGCCAGCGGGCTCCTGGATGAAAAACTGTTTTTT